What follows are 21 T cell receptor beta chains derived from one specimen sequenced in a study of circulating CD8 cells and anti-PD-1 response in melanoma. The QIAseq Immune Repertoire TCR panel built the libraries from roughly 15 ng of total RNA. TCRdb re-called the reads with MiXCR, one entry per CDR3 protein. The data contain approximately 440 distinct CDR3 sequences, about 8.6% of them seen just once; the ten biggest clones take up 67%. Live CD3+CD8+TCRalphabeta+ cells were sorted into four subsets by PD-1 and/or TIGIT. Sequences were derived from CD8+ T cells from PBMCs, sampled at baseline or after one month of anti-PD-1 therapy (not recorded which). Source of these receptors: a human donor with melanoma.

By share of the sample, this clonotype is medium-sized (0.01 to 0.1%). This sequence joins TRBV28 and TRBJ2-7; TRBD1 matches 8 bases. The CDR3 loop spans 17 amino acids. V trimming: 3 bases; J trimming: 3 bases; junction bases outside the gene matches: 13. Germline V lookup: CDR1 MDHEN, CDR2 SYDVKM. Here the CDR3 reads CASSFLDRAQGGYEQYF. CDR3 coding DNA: TGTGCCAGCAGTTTTTTGGACAGGGCCCAAGGAGGCTACGAGCAGTACTTC.

This clonotype rates as large. This chain uses TRBV19 with TRBJ2-5; D is unresolved. The V end lost 6 bases, the J end lost 4 bases, and 15 bases lay between the germline ends. The CDR3 is 14 residues long. Germline V gene data show CDR1 as LNHDA and CDR2 as SQIVND (reference sequence). The DNA for the CDR3 is TGTGCCAGTAGCCCGGTGGGGTTCGGAGAGACCCAGTACTTC. Translating it yields CASSPVGFGETQYF.

By sample share, this clonotype is large (0.1 to 1%). The chain employs TRBV2 and TRBJ1-1; D unresolved. The germline gives CDR1 SNHLY, CDR2 FYNNEI. V was trimmed by 4 bases and J by 0 bases, leaving 18 bases between them. The CDR3 totals 17 residues. The CDR3 region is CASSGLRTRTMNTEAFF. CDR3 DNA: TGTGCCAGCAGTGGCCTCCGGACCCGGACCATGAACACTGAAGCTTTCTTT.

By frequency in the sample, this clonotype is medium-sized. The chain uses TRBV27 and TRBJ2-1; 8 bases line up with TRBD1. The CDR3 contains 15 residues. J gave up 2 bases and V 5 bases, and 5 bases lay outside the gene matches. In germline, CDR1 is MNHEY, CDR2 SMNVEV (reference sequence). The CDR3 bases are TGTGCCAGCAGTGAACAGGGGGTCCCCTACAATGAGCAGTTCTTC. This translates into CASSEQGVPYNEQFF.

This clonotype counts as large. V usage is TRBV28 and J usage is TRBJ2-5, with 8 bases that match TRBD2. Germline V CDR1 and CDR2: MDHEN, SYDVKM. The CDR3 contains 16 residues. Losses at the gene ends were 6 bases for V and 5 bases for J; bases not matched to a gene: 14. The CDR3 DNA reads TGTGCCAGCAGCCAAGGACTAGCCGGATTGGAGGAGACCCAGTACTTC. Residues: CASSQGLAGLEETQYF.

The CDR3 nucleotides read TGTGCCAGCATACAGGGGGCTACGACCCCTAATTCACCCCTCCACTTT. Translated, it gives CASIQGATTPNSPLHF. This chain connects TRBV28 to TRBJ1-6; 9 nucleotides agree with TRBD1. Germline V gene sequence: CDR1 MDHEN, CDR2 SYDVKM. The junction had 10 bases not matched to a gene; V was cut back by 7 bases and J by 6 bases. This CDR3 region has 16 residues.

Comment on this clonotype: This CDR3 is missing its conserved last phenylalanine or tryptophan, likely due to a read error. This chain links TRBV20-1 with TRBJ2-2; 7 bases fit TRBD2. The germline V gene encodes CDR1 DFQATT and CDR2 SNEGSKA (reference sequence). The CDR3 is made up of 16 amino acids. The DNA for the CDR3 is TGCGGTGCTAGAGATCCGGCTAGCGGAGACACCGGGGAGCTGTTTTCT. This sequence encodes CGARDPASGDTGELFS.

For this clonotype: A much larger clone is a single base away; this may be a read error. V and J are TRBV19 and TRBJ2-6, with a tentative D call TRBD1 (6 bases). The CDR3 length is 16 residues. Germline CDR1 LNHDA, CDR2 SQIVND (reference sequence). V dropped 0 bases and J dropped 4 bases, with 10 bases sitting between them. The CDR3 DNA reads TGTGCCAGTAGTATAGAAGGGGGACCAGGGGCCAACGTCCTGACTTTC. It is translated as CASSIEGGPGANVLTF.

The rearrangement links TRBV2 to TRBJ2-7; 8 positions match TRBD1. The CDR3 totals 15 residues. V dropped 2 bases and J dropped 2; count of bases not matched to a gene: 5. Germline V CDR1 and CDR2: SNHLY, FYNNEI. CDR3 protein: CASSEWQGAAYEQYF. The CDR3 nucleotides are TGTGCCAGCAGTGAATGGCAGGGGGCTGCCTACGAGCAGTACTTC.

This clonotype is judged large (0.1 to 1%). The chain carries TRBV28 and TRBJ2-7, with D uncertain. V was shortened by 10 bases and J by 2 bases, with 18 bases between the two germline ends. Germline V gene data show CDR1 as MDHEN and CDR2 as SYDVKM. The CDR3 has 14 residues. The CDR3 loop is CATGAGEAAYEQYF. The DNA for the CDR3 is TGTGCCACGGGTGCCGGAGAGGCCGCCTACGAGCAGTACTTC.

The rearrangement links TRBV29-1 to TRBJ1-5; 8 bases align to TRBD1. V lost 1 base, J lost 5 bases, and 10 bases stayed unmatched. Germline CDR1 reads SQVTM; CDR2 reads ANQGSEA. This CDR3 has 16 residues. The CDR3 region is CSVEVVGRGQDQPQHF. For the CDR3, the DNA is TGCAGCGTTGAAGTAGTTGGCAGGGGGCAGGATCAGCCCCAGCATTTT.

In this sample, this clonotype turned up a few times. This rearrangement joins TRBV24-1 to TRBJ2-1, with D perhaps TRBD2 (6 bases). CDR3 length: 13 amino acids. Germline CDR1 is KGHDR and CDR2 is SFDVKD. Trimming cost V 0 bases and J 10 bases, with 9 bases left between them. The CDR3 here is CATSDLSGEEQFF. The CDR3 DNA sequence: TGTGCCACCAGTGATTTGTCGGGGGAGGAGCAGTTCTTC.

This clonotype is large (0.1 to 1%). The rearrangement uses TRBV14 and TRBJ2-3; possible D gene TRBD2, 6 bases. The CDR3 runs to 15 residues. Trimming removed 1 base at V and 3 bases at J, with 11 bases between. The germline V gene has CDR1 SGHDN and CDR2 FVKESK. Here the CDR3 reads CASSQASGATDTQYF. The CDR3 nucleotides read TGTGCCAGCAGCCAAGCTTCGGGAGCAACAGATACGCAGTATTTT.

This clonotype rates as medium-sized (0.01 to 0.1%). The rearrangement joins TRBV20-1 to TRBJ2-5, with 7 bases matching TRBD2. Germline CDR1 is DFQATT and CDR2 is SNEGSKA (reference sequence). This CDR3 is 15 amino acids long. V lost 3 bases to trimming and J lost 5 bases; unmatched junction nucleotides: 12. The CDR3 is CSARSAGVSTETQYF. The DNA of the CDR3 is TGCAGTGCTAGGTCCGCGGGAGTCAGTACGGAGACCCAGTACTTC.

As regards this clonotype: One junction end disagrees with the germline gene, perhaps due to a read error. The CDR3 region has the DNA TGTGCCACCAGCAATCCGGGACCCTCGTCATCCTACGAGCGGTACTTC. It specifies CATSNPGPSSSYERYF. The V and J genes are TRBV15 and TRBJ2-7, with D perhaps being TRBD1 or TRBD2 (5 bases each). The V gene's germline CDR1 is LNHNV and CDR2 YYDKDF (reference sequence). The CDR3 spans 16 residues. The full variable domain, its missing parts supplied by reference TRBV15 and TRBJ2-7, is DAMVIQNPRYQVTQFGKPVTLSCSQTLNHNVMYWYQQKSSQAPKLLFHYYDKDFNNEADTPDNFQSRRPNTSFCFLDIRSPGLGDTAMYLCATSNPGPSSSYERYFGPGTRLTVT.

There are a few counts of this clonotype. This chain joins TRBV7-8 and TRBJ2-1; perhaps TRBD2 as D (7 bases). This CDR3 region has 13 residues. V gave up 3 bases and J gave up 7 bases, with 10 bases separating them. The germline gives CDR1 SGHVS, CDR2 FQNEAQ. Here the CDR3 reads CASSFGGRNEQFF. The CDR3 DNA reads as TGTGCCAGCAGCTTCGGGGGGCGAAATGAGCAGTTCTTC.

Concerning this clonotype itself: This may come from a read error, since a much larger clone is one base off. V usage is TRBV20-1 and J usage is TRBJ2-1; 10 nucleotides line up with TRBD2. The germline CDR1 and CDR2 sequences are DFQATT and SNEGSKA (reference sequence). The CDR3 runs to 15 residues. CDR3 DNA: TGCAGTGCTTACGGGACTAGCGACGCCTACAATGAGCAGCTCTTC. It is translated as CSAYGTSDAYNEQLF.

By sample share, this clonotype is large. The V and J genes are TRBV27 and TRBJ2-1; D unresolved. Germline V gene sequence: CDR1 MNHEY, CDR2 SMNVEV (reference sequence). The CDR3 sequence is 13 residues long. Deletions cut 5 bases from V and 10 bases from J, with 15 bases between. The CDR3: CASSPTTAAEQFF. CDR3 DNA: TGTGCCAGCAGTCCCACGACTGCCGCGGAGCAGTTCTTC.

By sample fraction, this clonotype is medium-sized. The gene calls are TRBV28 and TRBJ2-1, with 12 bases matching TRBD2. After removal of 5 bases from V and 3 bases from J, the junction contained 8 bases not matched to a gene. The CDR3 is 17 residues long. CDR1 is MDHEN and CDR2 is SYDVKM in the germline V gene. The CDR3 DNA sequence: TGTGCCAGCAGTACCCAGGCGGGACTAGCGGGCTACAATGAGCAGTTCTTC. This encodes CASSTQAGLAGYNEQFF.

This clonotype is deemed medium-sized. J is TRBJ1-1 and V is TRBV20-1; 8 bases match TRBD1. Germline CDR1 is DFQATT and CDR2 is SNEGSKA (reference sequence). V lost 6 bases, J lost 1 base, and 10 bases stayed unmatched. CDR3 length equals 15 residues. The CDR3 DNA reads TGCAGTGCAAAGAATCCGGACAGGGAGAACACTGAAGCTTTCTTT. As protein: CSAKNPDRENTEAFF.

This clonotype was observed a handful of times. A much larger clone differs by one base, so this may be a read error. The chain carries TRBV19 and TRBJ2-1; 9 bases agree with TRBD2. The CDR3 is 14 amino acids. The V gene's germline CDR1 is LNHDA and CDR2 SQIVND (reference sequence). CDR3 residues: CACSSLAGAFEQFF. The CDR3 region has the DNA TGTGCCTGTAGTTCGTTAGCGGGAGCGTTTGAGCAGTTCTTC.